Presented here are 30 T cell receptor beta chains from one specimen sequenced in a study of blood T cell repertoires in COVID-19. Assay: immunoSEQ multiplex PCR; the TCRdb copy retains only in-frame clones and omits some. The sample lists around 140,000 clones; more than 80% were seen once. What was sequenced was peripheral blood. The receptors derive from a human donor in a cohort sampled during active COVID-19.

The chain's CDR3 is CASSEASDRSYTF. The CDR3 DNA sequence: TGTGCCAGCAGTGAAGCCAGTGACAGGAGCTACACCTTC. The chain employs TRBV2 and TRBJ1-2; weak D call: TRBD1 (6 bases). V was shortened by 0 bases and J by 9 bases, with 11 bases between the two germline ends. The CDR3 contains 13 residues. Germline V gene data show CDR1 as SNHLY and CDR2 as FYNNEI.

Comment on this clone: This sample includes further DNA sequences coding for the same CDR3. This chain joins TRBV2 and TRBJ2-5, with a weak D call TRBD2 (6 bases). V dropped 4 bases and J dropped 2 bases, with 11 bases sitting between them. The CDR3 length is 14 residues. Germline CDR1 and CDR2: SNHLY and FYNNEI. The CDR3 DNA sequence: TGTGCCAGCAGTGGCCTCGCGGGGCAAGAGACCCAGTACTTC. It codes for CASSGLAGQETQYF.

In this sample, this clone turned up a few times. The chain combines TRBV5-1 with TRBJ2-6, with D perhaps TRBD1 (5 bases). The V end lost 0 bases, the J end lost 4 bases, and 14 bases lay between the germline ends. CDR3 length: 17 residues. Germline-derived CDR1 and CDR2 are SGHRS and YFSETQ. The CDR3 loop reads CASSLAQGGRGANVLTF. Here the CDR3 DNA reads TGCGCCAGCAGCTTGGCTCAGGGCGGTAGGGGGGCCAACGTCCTGACTTTC.

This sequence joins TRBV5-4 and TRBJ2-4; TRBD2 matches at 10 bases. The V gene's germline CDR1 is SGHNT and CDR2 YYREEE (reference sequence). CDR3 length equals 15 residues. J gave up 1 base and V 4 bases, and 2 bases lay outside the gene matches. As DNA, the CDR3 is TGTGCCAGCAGCCCTAGCGGGGGTGCCAAAAACATTCAGTACTTC. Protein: CASSPSGGAKNIQYF.

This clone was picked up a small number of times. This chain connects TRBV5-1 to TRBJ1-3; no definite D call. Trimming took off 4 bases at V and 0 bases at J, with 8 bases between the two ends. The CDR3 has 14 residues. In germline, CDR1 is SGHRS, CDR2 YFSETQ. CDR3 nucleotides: TGCGCCAGCAGCCCGGAGGGCTCTGGAAACACCATATATTTT. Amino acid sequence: CASSPEGSGNTIYF.

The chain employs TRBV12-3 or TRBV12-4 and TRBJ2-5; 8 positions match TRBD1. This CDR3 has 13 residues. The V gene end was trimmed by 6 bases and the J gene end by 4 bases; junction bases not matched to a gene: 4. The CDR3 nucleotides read TGTGCCAGCAGGGCAACAGGGGGAGAGACCCAGTACTTC. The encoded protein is CASRATGGETQYF.

The CDR3 spells CASSPGHPPYGYTF. The CDR3 bases are TGTGCCAGCAGCCCCGGACATCCACCCTATGGCTACACCTTC. This chain connects TRBV3-1 (or the pseudogene TRBV3-2) to TRBJ1-2, with a possible D match to TRBD1 (5 bases). Per germline, CDR1 LGHDT and CDR2 YNNKEL (reference sequence). The length of the CDR3 is 14 residues. With 4 bases removed from V and 4 bases from J, the gap between germline ends came to 13 bases.

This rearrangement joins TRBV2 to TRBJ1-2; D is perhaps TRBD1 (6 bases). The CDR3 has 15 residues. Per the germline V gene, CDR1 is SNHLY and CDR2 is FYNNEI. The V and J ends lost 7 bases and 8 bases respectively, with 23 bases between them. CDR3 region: CASTLGGVTSQGYTF. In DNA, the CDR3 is TGTGCCAGCACCCTAGGGGGGGTAACATCGCAGGGCTACACCTTC.

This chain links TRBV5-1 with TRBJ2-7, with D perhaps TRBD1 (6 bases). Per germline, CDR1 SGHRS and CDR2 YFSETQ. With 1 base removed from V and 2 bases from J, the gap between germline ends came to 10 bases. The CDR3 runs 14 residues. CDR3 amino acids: CASSLTTGPYEQYF. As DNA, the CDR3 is TGCGCCAGCAGCTTGACAACAGGGCCCTACGAGCAGTACTTC.

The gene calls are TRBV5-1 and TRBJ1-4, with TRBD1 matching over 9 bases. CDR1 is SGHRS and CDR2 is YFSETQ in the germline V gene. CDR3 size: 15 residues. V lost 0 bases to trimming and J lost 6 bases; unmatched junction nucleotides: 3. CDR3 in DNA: TGCGCCAGCAGCTTGGTACAGGGGGCTCATGAAAAACTGTTTTTT. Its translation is CASSLVQGAHEKLFF.

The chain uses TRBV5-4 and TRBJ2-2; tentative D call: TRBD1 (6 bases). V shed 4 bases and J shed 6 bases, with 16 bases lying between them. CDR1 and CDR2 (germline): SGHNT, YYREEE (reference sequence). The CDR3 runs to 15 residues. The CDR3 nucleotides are TGTGCCAGCAGCCGGGACACCACGTATTCCGGGGAGCTGTTTTTT. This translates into CASSRDTTYSGELFF. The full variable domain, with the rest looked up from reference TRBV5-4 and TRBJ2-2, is ETGVTQSPTHLIKTRGQQVTLRCSSQSGHNTVSWYQQALGQGPQFIFQYYREEENGRGNFPPRFSGLQFPNYSSELNVNALELDDSALYLCASSRDTTYSGELFFGEGSRLTVL.

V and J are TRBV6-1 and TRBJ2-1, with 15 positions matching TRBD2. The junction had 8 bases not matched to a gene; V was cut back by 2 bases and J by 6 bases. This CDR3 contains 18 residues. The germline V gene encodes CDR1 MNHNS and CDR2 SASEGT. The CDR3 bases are TGTGCCAGCAGTGAACTCCCGGGACTAGCGGGAGGAGGCAATGAGCAGTTCTTC. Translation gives CASSELPGLAGGGNEQFF.

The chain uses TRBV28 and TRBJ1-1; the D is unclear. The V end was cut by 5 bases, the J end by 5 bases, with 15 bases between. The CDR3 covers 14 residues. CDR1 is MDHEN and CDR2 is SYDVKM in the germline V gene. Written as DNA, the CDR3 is TGTGCCAGCAGTACTCCGGCTAGGTTGACTGAAGCTTTCTTT. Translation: CASSTPARLTEAFF.

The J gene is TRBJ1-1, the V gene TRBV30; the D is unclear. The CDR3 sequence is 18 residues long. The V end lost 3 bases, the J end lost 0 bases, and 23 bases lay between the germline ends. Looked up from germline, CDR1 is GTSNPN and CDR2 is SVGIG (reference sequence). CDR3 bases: TGTGCCTGGAGGGAAATTCCTAGGCGGGTGTTCTTGAACACTGAAGCTTTCTTT. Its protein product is CAWREIPRRVFLNTEAFF. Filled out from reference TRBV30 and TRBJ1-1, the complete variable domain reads SQTIHQWPATLVQPVGSPLSLECTVEGTSNPNLYWYRQAAGRGLQLLFYSVGIGQISSEVPQNLSASRPQDRQFILSSKKLLLSDSGFYLCAWREIPRRVFLNTEAFFGQGTRLTVV.

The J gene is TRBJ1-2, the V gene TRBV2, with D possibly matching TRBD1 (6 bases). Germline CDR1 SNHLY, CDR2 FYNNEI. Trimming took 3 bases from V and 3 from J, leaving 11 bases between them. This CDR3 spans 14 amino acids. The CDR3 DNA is TGTGCCAGCAGTGATGGGGGCATCTACTATGGCTACACCTTC. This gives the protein CASSDGGIYYGYTF.

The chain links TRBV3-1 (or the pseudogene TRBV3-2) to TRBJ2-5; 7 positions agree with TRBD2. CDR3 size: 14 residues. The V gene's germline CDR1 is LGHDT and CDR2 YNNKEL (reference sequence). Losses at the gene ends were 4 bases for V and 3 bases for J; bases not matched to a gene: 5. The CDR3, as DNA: TGTGCCAGCAGCCTTCCCGGGGGGAAAGAGACCCAGTACTTC. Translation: CASSLPGGKETQYF.

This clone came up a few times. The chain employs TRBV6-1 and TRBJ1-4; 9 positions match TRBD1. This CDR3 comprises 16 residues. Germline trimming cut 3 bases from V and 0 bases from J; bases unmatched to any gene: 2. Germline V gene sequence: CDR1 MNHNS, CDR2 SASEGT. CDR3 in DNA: TGTGCCAGCAGTGAGTGGACAGGGGCAACTAATGAAAAACTGTTTTTT. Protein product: CASSEWTGATNEKLFF.

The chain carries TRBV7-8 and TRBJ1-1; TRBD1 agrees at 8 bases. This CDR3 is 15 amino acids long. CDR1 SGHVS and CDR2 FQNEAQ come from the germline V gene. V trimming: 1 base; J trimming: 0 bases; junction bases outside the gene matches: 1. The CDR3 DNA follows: TGTGCCAGCAGCTTAGGGACAGGGATGAACACTGAAGCTTTCTTT. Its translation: CASSLGTGMNTEAFF.

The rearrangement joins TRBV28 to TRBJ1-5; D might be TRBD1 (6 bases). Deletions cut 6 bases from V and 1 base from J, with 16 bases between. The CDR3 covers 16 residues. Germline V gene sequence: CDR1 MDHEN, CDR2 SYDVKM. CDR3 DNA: TGTGCCAGCAGGGAACTAGAGACAGGAAGCAATCAGCCCCAGCATTTT. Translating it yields CASRELETGSNQPQHF.

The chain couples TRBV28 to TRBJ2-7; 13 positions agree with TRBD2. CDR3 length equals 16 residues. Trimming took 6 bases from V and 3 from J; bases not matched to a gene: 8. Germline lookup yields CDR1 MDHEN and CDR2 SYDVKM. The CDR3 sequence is CASRPAGTSGIYEQYV. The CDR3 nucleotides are TGTGCCAGCAGACCGGCCGGGACTAGCGGGATCTACGAGCAGTACGTC.

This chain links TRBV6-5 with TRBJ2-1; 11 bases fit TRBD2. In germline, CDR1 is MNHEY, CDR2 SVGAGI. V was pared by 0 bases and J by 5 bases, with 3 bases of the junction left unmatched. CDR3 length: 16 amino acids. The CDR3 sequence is CASSYSRLAGNNEQFF. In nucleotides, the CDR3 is TGTGCCAGCAGTTACTCGCGACTAGCGGGGAACAATGAGCAGTTCTTC.

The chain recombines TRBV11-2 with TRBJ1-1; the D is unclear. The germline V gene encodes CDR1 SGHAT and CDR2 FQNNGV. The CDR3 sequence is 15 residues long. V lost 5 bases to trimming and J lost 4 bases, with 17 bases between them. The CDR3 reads CASSVTTAPATEAFF. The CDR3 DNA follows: TGTGCCAGCAGCGTGACCACAGCACCCGCCACTGAAGCTTTCTTT.

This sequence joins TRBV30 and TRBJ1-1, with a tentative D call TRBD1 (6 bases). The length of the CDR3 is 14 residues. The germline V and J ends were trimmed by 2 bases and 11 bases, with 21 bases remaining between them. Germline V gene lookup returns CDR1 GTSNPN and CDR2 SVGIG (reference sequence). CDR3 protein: CAWSTQTPGQGAFF. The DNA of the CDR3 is TGTGCCTGGAGTACCCAAACCCCGGGACAAGGCGCTTTCTTT.

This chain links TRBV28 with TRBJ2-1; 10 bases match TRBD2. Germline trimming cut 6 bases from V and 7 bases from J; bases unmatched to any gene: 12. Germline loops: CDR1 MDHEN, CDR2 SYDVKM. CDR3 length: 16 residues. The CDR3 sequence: CASRPERGGPENEQFF. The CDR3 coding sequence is TGTGCCAGCAGACCGGAGCGGGGGGGCCCCGAAAATGAGCAGTTCTTC.

The CDR3 coding sequence is TGTGCCAGCAGCGCTCAGAGGGACACTGAAGCTTTCTTT. Translation gives CASSAQRDTEAFF. The chain recombines TRBV7-9 with TRBJ1-1; D unresolved. V was cut by 5 bases and J by 3 bases, with 10 bases left in between. Looked up from germline, CDR1 is SEHNR and CDR2 is FQNEAQ (reference sequence). The CDR3 consists of 13 residues.

Here the CDR3 reads CASSRLAGGSETQYF. The DNA of the CDR3 is TGTGCCAGCAGCCGTCTAGCGGGAGGGTCAGAGACCCAGTACTTC. The chain carries TRBV4-2 and TRBJ2-5, with 12 nucleotides matching TRBD2. Germline loops: CDR1 LGHNA, CDR2 YNFKEQ. V shed 4 bases and J 4 bases; nucleotides not matched to a gene: 4. CDR3 length equals 15 residues.

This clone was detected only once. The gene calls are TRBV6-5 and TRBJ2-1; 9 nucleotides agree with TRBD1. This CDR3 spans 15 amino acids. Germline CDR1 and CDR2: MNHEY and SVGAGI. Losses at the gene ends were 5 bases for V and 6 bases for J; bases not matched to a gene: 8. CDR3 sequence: CASSRPGQGRNEQFF. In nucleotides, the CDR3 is TGTGCCAGCAGTAGACCGGGACAGGGTCGCAATGAGCAGTTCTTC.

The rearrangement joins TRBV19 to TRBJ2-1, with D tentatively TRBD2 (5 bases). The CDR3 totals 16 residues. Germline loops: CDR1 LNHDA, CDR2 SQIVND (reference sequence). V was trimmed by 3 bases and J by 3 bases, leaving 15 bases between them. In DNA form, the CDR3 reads TGTGCCAGTAGTATTACCGGAGGTTCCCGCTACAATGAGCAGTTCTTC. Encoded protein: CASSITGGSRYNEQFF.

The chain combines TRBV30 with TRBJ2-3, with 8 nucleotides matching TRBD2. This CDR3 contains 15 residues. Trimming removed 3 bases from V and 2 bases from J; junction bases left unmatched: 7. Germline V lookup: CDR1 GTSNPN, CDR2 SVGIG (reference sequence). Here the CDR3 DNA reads TGTGCCTGGAGGACGGTAGCGGGATACACAGATACGCAGTATTTT. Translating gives CAWRTVAGYTDTQYF.

This chain's CDR3 is CASSRRGSGRYTDTQYF. In nucleotides, the CDR3 is TGTGCCAGCAGCCGTAGGGGTAGCGGGAGGTACACAGATACGCAGTATTTT. V and J are TRBV3-1 (or the pseudogene TRBV3-2) and TRBJ2-3; 10 positions agree with TRBD2. Losses at the gene ends were 4 bases for V and 2 bases for J; bases not matched to a gene: 9. Germline V gene lookup returns CDR1 LGHDT and CDR2 YNNKEL (reference sequence). The CDR3 loop spans 17 amino acids.